The T cell receptor (beta chain) under discussion was sequenced for a study of T-cell memory formation after mild COVID-19. General observations from the study: Contracting clones from day 15 to 85 showed balanced CD4/CD8; later expanders favored CD4+. Some clones that responded turned up in pre-infection memory, which suggests that cross-reactive memory joined in. Clonal second-wave expansions that peaked on day 37 had unconfirmed SARS-CoV-2 specificity.

Remarks on this clonotype: Its antigen is not known.

UMIs and sample barcodes were carried by the TCR alpha and TCR beta cDNA libraries that 5'RACE produced using constant-segment primers. TCRdb reprocessed the 5' RACE reads with MiXCR, giving one entry per CDR3 protein. Among approximately 260,000 distinct CDR3 sequences, roughly 17% were seen once, and the ten largest hold roughly 24%. This receptor was identified in a man younger than 35 who had mild COVID-19 (a few samples of this study predate the infection). Cell type and time point are not known. Material: PBMCs or a T cell subset sorted from them (not recorded which).

The CDR3 region has the DNA TGTGCCAGCAGTCTAAGAGATTTATACTATGGCTACACCTTC. Encoded protein: CASSLRDLYYGYTF. The chain has TRBV6-2 or TRBV6-3 and TRBJ1-2; D is ambiguous. Trimming took 5 bases from V and 3 from J, leaving 13 bases between them. This CDR3 has 14 residues. CDR1 and CDR2 from the germline V gene are MNHEY and SVGEGT.